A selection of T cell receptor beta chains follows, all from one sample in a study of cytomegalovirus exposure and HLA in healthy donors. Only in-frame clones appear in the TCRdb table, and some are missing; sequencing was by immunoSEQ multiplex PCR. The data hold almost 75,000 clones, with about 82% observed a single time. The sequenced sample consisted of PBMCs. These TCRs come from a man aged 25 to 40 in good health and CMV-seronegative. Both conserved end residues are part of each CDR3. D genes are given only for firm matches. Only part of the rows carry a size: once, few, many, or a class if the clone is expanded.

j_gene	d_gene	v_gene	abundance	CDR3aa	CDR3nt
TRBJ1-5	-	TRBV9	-	CASSSQGRRNQPQHF	TGTGCCAGCAGCTCTCAGGGTCGGCGCAATCAGCCCCAGCATTTT
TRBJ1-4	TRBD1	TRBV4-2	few	CASSLNSGTGDEKLFF	TGTGCCAGCAGCCTTAATTCCGGGACAGGGGACGAAAAACTGTTTTTT
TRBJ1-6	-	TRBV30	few	CAWSVRGGSAPLHF	TGTGCCTGGAGTGTCAGGGGCGGGTCGGCACCCCTCCACTTT
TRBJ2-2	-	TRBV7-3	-	CASRIFTGELFF	TGTGCCAGCAGAATCTTTACCGGGGAGCTGTTTTTT
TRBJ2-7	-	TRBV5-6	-	CASSLPGFGYEQYF	TGTGCCAGCAGCCTCCCGGGATTCGGATACGAGCAGTACTTC
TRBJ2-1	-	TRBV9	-	CASSPFPGLYNEQFF	TGTGCCAGCTCTCCTTTCCCGGGGTTATACAATGAGCAGTTCTTC
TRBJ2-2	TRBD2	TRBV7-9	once	CASSLGGLAGGGELFF	TGTGCCAGCAGCTTAGGAGGACTAGCGGGCGGCGGGGAGCTGTTTTTT
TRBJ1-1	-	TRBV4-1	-	CASSDGQLTEAFF	TGCGCCAGCAGCGACGGACAACTCACTGAAGCTTTCTTT
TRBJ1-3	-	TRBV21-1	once	CASSKVGGDYSGNTIYF	TGTGCCAGCAGCAAAGTAGGGGGAGACTACTCTGGAAACACCATATATTTT
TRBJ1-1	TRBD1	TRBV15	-	CATSRDRGDTEAFF	TGTGCCACCAGCAGGGACAGGGGTGACACTGAAGCTTTCTTT
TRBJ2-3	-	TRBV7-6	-	CASTGVGTDTQYF	TGTGCCAGCACAGGGGTCGGCACAGATACGCAGTATTTT
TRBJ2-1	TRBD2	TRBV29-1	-	CSVITSGRDNEQFF	TGCAGCGTTATCACTAGCGGGAGGGACAATGAGCAGTTCTTC
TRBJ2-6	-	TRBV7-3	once	CASSLIGGTGANVLTF	TGTGCCAGCAGCTTAATAGGAGGGACTGGGGCCAACGTCCTGACTTTC
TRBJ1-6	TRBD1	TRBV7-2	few	CASSPGTGKSPLHF	TGTGCCAGCAGCCCCGGGACAGGGAAATCACCCCTCCACTTT
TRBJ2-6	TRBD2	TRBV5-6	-	CASSLRGAGANVLTF	TGTGCCAGCAGCTTGCGGGGGGCTGGGGCCAACGTCCTGACTTTC
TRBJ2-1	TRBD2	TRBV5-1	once	CASSLGSSGNRGNEQFF	TGCGCCAGCAGCTTGGGGTCTAGCGGGAATAGGGGCAATGAGCAGTTCTTC
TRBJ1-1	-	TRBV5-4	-	CASSFNIEGNTEAFF	TGTGCCAGCAGCTTCAATATTGAGGGCAACACTGAAGCTTTCTTT
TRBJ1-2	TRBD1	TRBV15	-	CATRLIGTVDGYTF	TGTGCCACCCGCCTAATAGGGACAGTCGATGGCTACACCTTC
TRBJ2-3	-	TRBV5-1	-	CASSLGLRLTDTQYF	TGCGCCAGCAGCTTGGGACTGAGACTCACAGATACGCAGTATTTT
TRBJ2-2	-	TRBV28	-	CALSDGDTGELFF	TGTGCCCTCAGCGATGGAGACACCGGGGAGCTGTTTTTT
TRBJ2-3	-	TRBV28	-	CASSFQGSDTQYF	TGTGCCAGCAGTTTTCAGGGGTCAGATACGCAGTATTTT
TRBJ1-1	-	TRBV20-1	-	CSATWNTEAFF	TGCAGTGCTACTTGGAACACTGAAGCTTTCTTT
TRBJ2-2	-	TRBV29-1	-	CSVVSGTGELFF	TGCAGCGTTGTTTCGGGGACCGGGGAGCTGTTTTTT
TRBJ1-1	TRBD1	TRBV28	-	CASVSGQGTGNTEAFF	TGTGCCAGCGTTTCGGGACAGGGGACTGGGAACACTGAAGCTTTCTTT
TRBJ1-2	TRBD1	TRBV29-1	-	CSVRTGGGDGYTF	TGCAGCGTTCGAACAGGGGGCGGAGATGGCTACACCTTC
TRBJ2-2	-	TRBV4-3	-	CASSQGVVTGELFF	TGCGCCAGCAGCCAAGGCGTAGTCACCGGGGAGCTGTTTTTT
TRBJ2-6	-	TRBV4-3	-	CASSQDMAAGANVLTF	TGCGCCAGCAGCCAAGATATGGCAGCTGGGGCCAACGTCCTGACTTTC
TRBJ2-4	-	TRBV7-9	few	CASSGENIQYF	TGTGCCAGCAGCGGAGAAAACATTCAGTACTTC
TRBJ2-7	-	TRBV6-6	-	CASSQQVYMYEQYF	TGTGCCAGCAGTCAACAGGTATATATGTACGAGCAGTACTTC
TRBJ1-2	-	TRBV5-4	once	CASSPAGGVAYGYTF	TGTGCCAGCAGCCCCGCCGGGGGAGTTGCCTATGGCTACACCTTC
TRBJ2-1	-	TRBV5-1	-	CASSLNTNEQFF	TGCGCCAGCAGCTTGAACACAAATGAGCAGTTCTTC
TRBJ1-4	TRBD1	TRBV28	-	CASGPLIQGARELRNEKLFF	TGTGCCAGCGGGCCACTAATCCAGGGGGCGCGTGAGCTTCGAAATGAAAAACTGTTTTTT
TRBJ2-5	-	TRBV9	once	CASSVGGVGQETQYF	TGTGCCAGCAGCGTAGGGGGGGTCGGCCAAGAGACCCAGTACTTC
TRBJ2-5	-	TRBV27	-	CASSPSYEGSQYF	TGTGCCAGCAGTCCCTCTTACGAGGGCTCCCAGTACTTC
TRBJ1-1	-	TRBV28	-	CASSLVARINTEAFF	TGTGCCAGCAGTTTGGTGGCCAGGATAAACACTGAAGCTTTCTTT
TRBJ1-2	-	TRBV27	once	CASRAGLGYTF	TGTGCCAGCAGGGCGGGGCTCGGCTACACCTTC
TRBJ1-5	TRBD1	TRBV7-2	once	CASSRQGSNQPQHF	TGTGCCAGCAGCAGACAGGGGAGCAATCAGCCCCAGCATTTT
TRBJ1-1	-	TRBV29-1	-	CSALSEEEAFF	TGCAGCGCCCTTTCCGAGGAAGAAGCTTTCTTT
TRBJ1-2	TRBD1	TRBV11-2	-	CASSPRAGGDYGYTF	TGTGCCAGCAGCCCTCGGGCAGGGGGCGACTATGGCTACACCTTC